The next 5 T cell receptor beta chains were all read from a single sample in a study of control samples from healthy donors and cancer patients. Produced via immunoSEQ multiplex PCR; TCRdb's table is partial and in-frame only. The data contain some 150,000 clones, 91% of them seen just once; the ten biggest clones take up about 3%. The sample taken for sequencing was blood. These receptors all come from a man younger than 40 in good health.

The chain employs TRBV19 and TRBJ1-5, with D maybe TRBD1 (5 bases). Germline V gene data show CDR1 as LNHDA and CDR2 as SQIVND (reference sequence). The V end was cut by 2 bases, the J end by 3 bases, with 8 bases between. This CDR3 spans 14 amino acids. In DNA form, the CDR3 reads TGTGCCAGTAGTATAACGGACACCAATCAGCCCCAGCATTTT. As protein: CASSITDTNQPQHF.

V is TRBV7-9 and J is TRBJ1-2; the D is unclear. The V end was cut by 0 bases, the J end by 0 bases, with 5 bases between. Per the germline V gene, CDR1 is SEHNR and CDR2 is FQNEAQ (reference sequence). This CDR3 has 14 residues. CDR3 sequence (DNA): TGTGCCAGCAGCTTAGCGGTTGCTAACTATGGCTACACCTTC. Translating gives CASSLAVANYGYTF.

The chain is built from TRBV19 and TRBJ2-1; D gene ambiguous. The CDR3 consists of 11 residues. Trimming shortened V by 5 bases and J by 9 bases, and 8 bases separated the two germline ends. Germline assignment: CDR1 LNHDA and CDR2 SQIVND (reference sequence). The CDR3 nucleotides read TGTGCCAGTAGTCGGGCAACTGAGCAGTTCTTC. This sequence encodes CASSRATEQFF.

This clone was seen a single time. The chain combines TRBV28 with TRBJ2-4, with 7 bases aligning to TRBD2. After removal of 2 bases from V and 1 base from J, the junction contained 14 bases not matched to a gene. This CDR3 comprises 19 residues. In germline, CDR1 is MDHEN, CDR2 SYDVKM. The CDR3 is CASSLTPLGRGKAKNIQYF. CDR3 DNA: TGTGCCAGCAGTTTAACCCCCTTGGGGCGGGGGAAGGCCAAAAACATTCAGTACTTC.

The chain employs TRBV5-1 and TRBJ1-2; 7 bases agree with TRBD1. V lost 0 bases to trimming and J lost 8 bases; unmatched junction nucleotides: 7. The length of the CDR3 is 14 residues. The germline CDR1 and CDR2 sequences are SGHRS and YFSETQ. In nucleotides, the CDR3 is TGCGCCAGCAGCTTGGATAAGGGGGCTGAAGGCTACACCTTC. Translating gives CASSLDKGAEGYTF. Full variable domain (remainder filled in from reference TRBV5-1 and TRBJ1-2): KAGVTQTPRYLIKTRGQQVTLSCSPISGHRSVSWYQQTPGQGLQFLFEYFSETQRNKGNFPGRFSGRQFSNSRSEMNVSTLELGDSALYLCASSLDKGAEGYTFGSGTRLTVV.